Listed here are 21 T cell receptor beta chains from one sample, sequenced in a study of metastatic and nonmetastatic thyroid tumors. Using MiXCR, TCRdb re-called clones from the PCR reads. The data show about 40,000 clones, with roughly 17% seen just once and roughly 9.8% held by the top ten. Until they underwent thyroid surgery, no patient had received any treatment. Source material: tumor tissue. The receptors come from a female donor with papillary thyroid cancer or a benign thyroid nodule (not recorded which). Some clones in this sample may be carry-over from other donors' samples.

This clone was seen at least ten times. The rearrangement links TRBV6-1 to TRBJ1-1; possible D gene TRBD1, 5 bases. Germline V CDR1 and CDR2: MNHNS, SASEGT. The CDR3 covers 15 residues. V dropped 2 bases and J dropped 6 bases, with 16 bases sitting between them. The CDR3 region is CASSEFQGGDSEAFF. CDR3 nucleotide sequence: TGTGCCAGCAGTGAATTCCAGGGAGGGGATTCTGAAGCTTTCTTT.

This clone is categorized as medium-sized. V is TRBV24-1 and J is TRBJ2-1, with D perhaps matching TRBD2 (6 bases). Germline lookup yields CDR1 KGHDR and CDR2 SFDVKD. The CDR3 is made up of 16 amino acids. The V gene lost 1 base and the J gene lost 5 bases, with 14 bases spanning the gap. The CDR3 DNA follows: TGTGCCACCAGTGATTTCCCGGGAGTAGGCCACAATGAGCAGTTCTTC. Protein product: CATSDFPGVGHNEQFF.

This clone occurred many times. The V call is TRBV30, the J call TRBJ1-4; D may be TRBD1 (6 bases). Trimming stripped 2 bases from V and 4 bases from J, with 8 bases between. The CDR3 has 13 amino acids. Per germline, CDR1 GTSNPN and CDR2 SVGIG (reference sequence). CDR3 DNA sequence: TGTGCCTGGAGTCAGGGGAATAATGAAAAACTGTTTTTT. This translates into CAWSQGNNEKLFF.

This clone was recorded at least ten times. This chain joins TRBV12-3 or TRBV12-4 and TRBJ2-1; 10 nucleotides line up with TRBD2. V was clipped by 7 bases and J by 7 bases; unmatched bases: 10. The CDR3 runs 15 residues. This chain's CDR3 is CASNFGTSARNEQFF. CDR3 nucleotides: TGTGCCAGCAATTTTGGGACTAGCGCTCGGAATGAGCAGTTCTTC.

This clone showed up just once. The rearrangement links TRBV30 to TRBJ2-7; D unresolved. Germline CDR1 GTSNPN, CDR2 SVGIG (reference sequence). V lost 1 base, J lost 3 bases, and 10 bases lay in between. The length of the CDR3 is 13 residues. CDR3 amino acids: CAWSGEWGYEQYF. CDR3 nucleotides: TGTGCCTGGAGTGGAGAGTGGGGCTACGAGCAGTACTTC.

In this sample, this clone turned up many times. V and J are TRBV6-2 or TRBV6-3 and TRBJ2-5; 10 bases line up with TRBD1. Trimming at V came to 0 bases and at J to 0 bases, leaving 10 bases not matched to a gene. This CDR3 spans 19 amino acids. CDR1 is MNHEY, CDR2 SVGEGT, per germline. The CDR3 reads CASSYSLSGQGVDQETQYF. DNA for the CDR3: TGTGCCAGCAGTTACTCCTTGTCCGGACAGGGGGTTGACCAAGAGACCCAGTACTTC.

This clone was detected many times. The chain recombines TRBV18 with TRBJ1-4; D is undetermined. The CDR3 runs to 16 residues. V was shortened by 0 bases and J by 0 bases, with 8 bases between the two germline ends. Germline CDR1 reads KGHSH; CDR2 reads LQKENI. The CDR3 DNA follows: TGTGCCAGCTCACCACCGAACCGTGCAACTAATGAAAAACTGTTTTTT. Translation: CASSPPNRATNEKLFF.

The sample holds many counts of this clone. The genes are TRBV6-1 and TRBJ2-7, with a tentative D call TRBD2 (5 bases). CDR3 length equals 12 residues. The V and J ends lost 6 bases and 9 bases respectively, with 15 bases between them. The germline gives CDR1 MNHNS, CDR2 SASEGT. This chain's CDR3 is CASSQGSNRQYF. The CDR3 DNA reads TGTGCCAGCAGCCAAGGGAGCAATCGGCAGTACTTC.

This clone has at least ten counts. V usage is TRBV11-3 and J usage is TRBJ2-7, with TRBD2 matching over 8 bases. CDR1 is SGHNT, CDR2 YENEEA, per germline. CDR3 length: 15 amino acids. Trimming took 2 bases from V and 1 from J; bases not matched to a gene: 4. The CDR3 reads CASSLSSGGSYEQYF. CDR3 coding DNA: TGTGCCAGCAGCTTATCTTCGGGAGGGTCCTACGAGCAGTACTTC.

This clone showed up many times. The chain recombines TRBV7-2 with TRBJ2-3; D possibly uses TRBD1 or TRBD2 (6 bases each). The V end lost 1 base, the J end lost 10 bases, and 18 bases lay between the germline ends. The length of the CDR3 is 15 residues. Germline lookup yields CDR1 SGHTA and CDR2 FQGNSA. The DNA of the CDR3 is TGTGCCAGCAGCTTAGTGGGGGCTAGCGCTGGGGCGCAGTATTTT. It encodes CASSLVGASAGAQYF.

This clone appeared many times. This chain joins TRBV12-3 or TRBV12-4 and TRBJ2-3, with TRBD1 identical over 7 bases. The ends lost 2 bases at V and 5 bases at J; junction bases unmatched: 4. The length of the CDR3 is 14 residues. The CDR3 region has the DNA TGTGCCAGCAGTTTACGGGCAGGGGGAGATACGCAGTATTTT. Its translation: CASSLRAGGDTQYF.

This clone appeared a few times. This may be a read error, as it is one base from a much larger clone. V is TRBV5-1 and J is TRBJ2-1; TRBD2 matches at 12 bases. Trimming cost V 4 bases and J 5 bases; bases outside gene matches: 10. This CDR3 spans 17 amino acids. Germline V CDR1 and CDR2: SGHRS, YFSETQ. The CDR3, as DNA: TGCGCCAGCAGCCAAGGACTAGCGGGATGGCCCCACAATGAGCAGTTCTTC. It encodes CASSQGLAGWPHNEQFF.

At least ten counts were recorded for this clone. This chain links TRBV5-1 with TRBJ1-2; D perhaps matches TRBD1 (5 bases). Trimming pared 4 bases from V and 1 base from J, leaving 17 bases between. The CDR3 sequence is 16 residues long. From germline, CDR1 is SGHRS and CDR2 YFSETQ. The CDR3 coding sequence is TGCGCCAGCAGCCCCTTTTATACCGGGGGTAACTATGGCTACACCTTC. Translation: CASSPFYTGGNYGYTF. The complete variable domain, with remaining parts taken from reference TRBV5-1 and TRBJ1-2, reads KAGVTQTPRYLIKTRGQQVTLSCSPISGHRSVSWYQQTPGQGLQFLFEYFSETQRNKGNFPGRFSGRQFSNSRSEMNVSTLELGDSALYLCASSPFYTGGNYGYTFGSGTRLTVV.

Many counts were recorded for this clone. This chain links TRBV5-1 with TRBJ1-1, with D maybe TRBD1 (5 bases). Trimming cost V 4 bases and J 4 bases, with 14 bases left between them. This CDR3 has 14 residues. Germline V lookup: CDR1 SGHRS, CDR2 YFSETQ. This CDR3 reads CASSPGARTTEAFF. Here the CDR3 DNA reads TGCGCCAGCAGCCCCGGGGCCCGGACCACTGAAGCTTTCTTT.

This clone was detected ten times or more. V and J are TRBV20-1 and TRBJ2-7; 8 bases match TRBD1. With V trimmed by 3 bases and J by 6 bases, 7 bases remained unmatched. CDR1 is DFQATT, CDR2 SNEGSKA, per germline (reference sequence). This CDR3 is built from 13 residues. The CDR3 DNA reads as TGCAGTGCTAGGAGGACAGGGTCCGGCGAGCAGTACTTC. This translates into CSARRTGSGEQYF.

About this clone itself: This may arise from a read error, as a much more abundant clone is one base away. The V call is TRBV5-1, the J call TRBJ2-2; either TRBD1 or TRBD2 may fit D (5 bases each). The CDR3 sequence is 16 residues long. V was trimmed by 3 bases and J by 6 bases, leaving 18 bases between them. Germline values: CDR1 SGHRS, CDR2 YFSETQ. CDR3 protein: CASSSIAGSESGELFF. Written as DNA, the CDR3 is TGCGCCAGCAGCTCGATTGCAGGGAGTGAGTCCGGGGAGCTGTTTTTT.

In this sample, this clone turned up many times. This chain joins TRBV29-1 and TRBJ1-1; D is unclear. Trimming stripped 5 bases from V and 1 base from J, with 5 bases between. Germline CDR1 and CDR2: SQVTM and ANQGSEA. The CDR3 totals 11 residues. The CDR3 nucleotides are TGCAGCGTTCAGCAGAACACTGAAGCTTTCTTT. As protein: CSVQQNTEAFF. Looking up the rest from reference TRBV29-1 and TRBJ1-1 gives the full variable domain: SAVISQKPSRDICQRGTSLTIQCQVDSQVTMMFWYRQQPGQSLTLIATANQGSEATYESGFVIDKFPISRPNLTFSTLTVSNMSPEDSSIYLCSVQQNTEAFFGQGTRLTVV.

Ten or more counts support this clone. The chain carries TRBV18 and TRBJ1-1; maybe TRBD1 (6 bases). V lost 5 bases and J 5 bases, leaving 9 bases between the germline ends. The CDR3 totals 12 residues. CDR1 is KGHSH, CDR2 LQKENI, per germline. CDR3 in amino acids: CASSRGGTEAFF. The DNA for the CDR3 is TGTGCCAGCTCAAGGGGGGGAACTGAAGCTTTCTTT.

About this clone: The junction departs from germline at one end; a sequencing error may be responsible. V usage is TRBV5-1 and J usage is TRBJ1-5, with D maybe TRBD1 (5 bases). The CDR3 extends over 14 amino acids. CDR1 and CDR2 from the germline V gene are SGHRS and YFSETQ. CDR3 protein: CSSSQGDDGQPQHF. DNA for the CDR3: TGCTCCAGCAGCCAAGGGGACGATGGTCAGCCCCAGCATTTT.

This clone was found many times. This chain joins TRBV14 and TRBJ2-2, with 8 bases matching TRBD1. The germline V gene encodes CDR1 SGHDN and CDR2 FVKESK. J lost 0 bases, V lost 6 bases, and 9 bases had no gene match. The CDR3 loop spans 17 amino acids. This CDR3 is CASSRFSDRANTGELFF. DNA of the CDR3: TGTGCCAGCAGTCGTTTCTCGGACAGGGCGAACACCGGGGAGCTGTTTTTT.

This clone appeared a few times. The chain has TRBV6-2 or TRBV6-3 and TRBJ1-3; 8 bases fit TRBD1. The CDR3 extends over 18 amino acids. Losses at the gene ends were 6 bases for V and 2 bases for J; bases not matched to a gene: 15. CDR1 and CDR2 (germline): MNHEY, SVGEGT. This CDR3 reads CASRSKGQGISAGNTIYF. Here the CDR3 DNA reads TGTGCCAGCAGAAGCAAAGGACAGGGAATAAGTGCTGGAAACACCATATATTTT.